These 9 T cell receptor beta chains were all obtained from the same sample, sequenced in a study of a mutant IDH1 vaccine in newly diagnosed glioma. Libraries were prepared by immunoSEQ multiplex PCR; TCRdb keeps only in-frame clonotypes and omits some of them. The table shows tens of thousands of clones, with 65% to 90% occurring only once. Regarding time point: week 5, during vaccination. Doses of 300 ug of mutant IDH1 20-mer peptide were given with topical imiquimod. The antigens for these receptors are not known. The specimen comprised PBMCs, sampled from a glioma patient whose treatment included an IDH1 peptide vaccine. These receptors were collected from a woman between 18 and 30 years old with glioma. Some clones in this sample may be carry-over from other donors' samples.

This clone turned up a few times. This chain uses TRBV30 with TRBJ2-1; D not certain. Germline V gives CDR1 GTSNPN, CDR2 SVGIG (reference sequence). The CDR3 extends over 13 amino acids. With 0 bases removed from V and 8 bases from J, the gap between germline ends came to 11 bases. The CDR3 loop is CAWSVGLRDEQFF. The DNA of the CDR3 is TGTGCCTGGAGTGTAGGCCTACGGGATGAGCAGTTCTTC.

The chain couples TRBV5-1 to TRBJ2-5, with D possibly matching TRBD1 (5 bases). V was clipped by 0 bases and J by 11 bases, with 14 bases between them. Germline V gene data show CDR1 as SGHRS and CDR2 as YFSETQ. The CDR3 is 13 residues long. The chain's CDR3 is CASSLVVQGKQYF. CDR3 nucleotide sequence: TGCGCCAGCAGCTTGGTCGTCCAGGGCAAGCAGTACTTC.

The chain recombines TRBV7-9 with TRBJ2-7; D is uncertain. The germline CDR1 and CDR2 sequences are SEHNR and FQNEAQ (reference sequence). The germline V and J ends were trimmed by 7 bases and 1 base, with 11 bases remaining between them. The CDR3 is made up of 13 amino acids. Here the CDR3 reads CASTTTVSYEQYF. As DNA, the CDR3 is TGTGCCAGCACCACTACAGTTTCCTACGAGCAGTACTTC.

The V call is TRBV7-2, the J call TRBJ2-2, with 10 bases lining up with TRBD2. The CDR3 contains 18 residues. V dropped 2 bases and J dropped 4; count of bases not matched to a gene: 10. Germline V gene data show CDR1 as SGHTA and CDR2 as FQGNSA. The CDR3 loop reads CASSLRRKREGITGELFF. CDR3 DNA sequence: TGTGCCAGCAGCTTACGTCGAAAGCGGGAGGGAATCACCGGGGAGCTGTTTTTT.

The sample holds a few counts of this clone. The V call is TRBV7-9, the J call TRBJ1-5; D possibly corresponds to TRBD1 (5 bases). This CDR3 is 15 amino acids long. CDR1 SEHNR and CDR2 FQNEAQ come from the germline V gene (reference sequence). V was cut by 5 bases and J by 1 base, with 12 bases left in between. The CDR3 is CASSEGVSSNQPQHF. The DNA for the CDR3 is TGTGCCAGCAGCGAAGGGGTGAGCAGCAATCAGCCCCAGCATTTT.

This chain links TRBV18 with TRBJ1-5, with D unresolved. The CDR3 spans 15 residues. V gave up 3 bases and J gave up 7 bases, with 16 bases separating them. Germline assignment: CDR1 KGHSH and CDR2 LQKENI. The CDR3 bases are TGTGCCAGCTCACCCCGGGTTACTGGCGGGCAGCCCCAGCATTTT. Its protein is CASSPRVTGGQPQHF.

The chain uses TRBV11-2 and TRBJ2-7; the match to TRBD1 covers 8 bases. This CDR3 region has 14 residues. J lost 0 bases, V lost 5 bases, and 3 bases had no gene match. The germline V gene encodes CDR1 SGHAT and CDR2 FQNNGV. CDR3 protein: CASSGDRTSYEQYF. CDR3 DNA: TGTGCCAGCAGCGGGGACAGGACCTCCTACGAGCAGTACTTC.

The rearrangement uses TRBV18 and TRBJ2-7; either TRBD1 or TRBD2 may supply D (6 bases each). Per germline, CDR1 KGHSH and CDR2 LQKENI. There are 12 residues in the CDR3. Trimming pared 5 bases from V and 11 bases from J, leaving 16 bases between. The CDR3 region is CASSSNRDSEYF. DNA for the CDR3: TGTGCCAGCTCATCCAACAGGGACTCGGAGTACTTC.

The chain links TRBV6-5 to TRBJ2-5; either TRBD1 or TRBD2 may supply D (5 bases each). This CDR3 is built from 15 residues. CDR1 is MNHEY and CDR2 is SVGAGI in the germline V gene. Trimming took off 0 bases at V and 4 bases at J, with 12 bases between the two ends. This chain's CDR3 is CASSYSSRDGETQYF. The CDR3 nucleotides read TGTGCCAGCAGTTACTCGTCCAGGGACGGAGAGACCCAGTACTTC.